The 23 T cell receptor beta chains below come from one sample, sequenced in a study of neurological immune-mediated disorders. One entry per CDR3 protein, called by TCRdb with MiXCR from the 5' RACE reads. Among approximately 74,000 distinct CDR3 sequences listed, roughly 5.5% were seen once. Sequenced: PBMCs. The receptors here all came from a man between 18 and 29 years old with multiple sclerosis.

This clonotype appeared a few times. A junction boundary mismatches the germline segment, possibly from a read error. The rearrangement uses TRBV6-6 and TRBJ2-4; no clear D gene. The germline gives CDR1 MNHNY, CDR2 SVGAGI (reference sequence). This CDR3 is built from 15 residues. CDR3 bases: TGTGCCAGCAGTTACTCGGGCAAGGAACAAAAAATTCAGTACTTC. Translated: CASSYSGKEQKIQYF.

In its sample, this clonotype was seen many times. The chain joins TRBV5-1 to TRBJ2-3; a weak D match, TRBD1 (5 bases). There are 16 residues in the CDR3. The germline CDR1 and CDR2 sequences are SGHRS and YFSETQ. Trimming shortened V by 3 bases and J by 0 bases, and 14 bases separated the two germline ends. The CDR3 loop is CASSYPRSGSTDTQYF. The CDR3 coding sequence is TGCGCCAGCAGCTACCCCCGGTCAGGGAGCACAGATACGCAGTATTTT.

This clonotype was picked up many times. The rearrangement uses TRBV5-1 and TRBJ2-1; 11 nucleotides agree with TRBD1. With 3 bases clipped from V and 3 bases from J, the junction kept 5 bases outside the gene matches. This CDR3 is built from 16 residues. Germline CDR1 is SGHRS and CDR2 is YFSETQ. The DNA for the CDR3 is TGCGCCAGCAGCTCAGGACAGGGGGCGGACTACAATGAGCAGTTCTTC. This translates into CASSSGQGADYNEQFF. Together with reference TRBV5-1 and TRBJ2-1, the CDR3 gives the full variable domain: KAGVTQTPRYLIKTRGQQVTLSCSPISGHRSVSWYQQTPGQGLQFLFEYFSETQRNKGNFPGRFSGRQFSNSRSEMNVSTLELGDSALYLCASSSGQGADYNEQFFGPGTRLTVL.

This clonotype appeared many times. The V gene is TRBV5-4, the J gene TRBJ2-7; 8 nucleotides agree with TRBD2. This CDR3 spans 14 amino acids. V gave up 5 bases and J gave up 2 bases; unmatched junction bases: 6. Germline loops: CDR1 SGHNT, CDR2 YYREEE (reference sequence). CDR3 sequence: CASSLSGSPYEQYF. As DNA, the CDR3 is TGTGCCAGCAGTCTCAGCGGGAGCCCCTACGAGCAGTACTTC.

This clonotype was counted many times. The J gene is TRBJ1-5, the V gene TRBV7-2; 9 nucleotides line up with TRBD1. Trimming took 1 base from V and 2 from J; bases not matched to a gene: 6. CDR3 length: 17 amino acids. Germline loops: CDR1 SGHTA, CDR2 FQGNSA. CDR3 loop: CASSLGGQGGRNQPQHF. The CDR3, as DNA: TGTGCCAGCAGCTTAGGGGGACAGGGAGGTCGCAATCAGCCCCAGCATTTT. Full variable domain (outside the CDR3, taken from reference TRBV7-2 and TRBJ1-5): GAGVSQSPSNKVTEKGKDVELRCDPISGHTALYWYRQSLGQGLEFLIYFQGNSAPDKSGLPSDRFSAERTGGSVSTLTIQRTQQEDSAVYLCASSLGGQGGRNQPQHFGDGTRLSIL.

This clonotype was counted ten times or more. The chain joins TRBV20-1 to TRBJ1-6; a possible D gene is TRBD1 (5 bases). This CDR3 is built from 17 residues. Trimming pared 2 bases from V and 5 bases from J, leaving 19 bases between. Germline loops: CDR1 DFQATT, CDR2 SNEGSKA (reference sequence). CDR3 nucleotide sequence: TGCAGTGCTAGATCTCCGACAGATTACCACGATAATTCACCCCTCCACTTT. Translating gives CSARSPTDYHDNSPLHF.

This clonotype was detected only a few times. An end of the junction does not agree with germline; a read error may underlie this. The rearrangement joins TRBV20-1 to TRBJ1-6; D is uncertain. The CDR3 runs to 14 residues. CDR1 and CDR2 (germline): DFQATT, SNEGSKA (reference sequence). Written as DNA, the CDR3 is TGCAGTGCTAGAGAGAGCTCCTATAATTCACCCCTACACTTT. It translates to CSARESSYNSPLHF.

This clonotype was seen only a few times. As DNA, the CDR3 is TGCAGGGCAGGGGGCTACACCTTC. It specifies CRAGGYTF. This chain uses TRBV20-1 with TRBJ1-2, with D perhaps matching TRBD1 (5 bases). The germline gives CDR1 DFQATT, CDR2 SNEGSKA (reference sequence). This CDR3 has 8 amino acids.

About this clonotype itself: A much larger clone differs from this one at a single base, so this may be a read error. The J gene is TRBJ2-7, the V gene TRBV3-1, with D perhaps TRBD1 or TRBD2 (5 bases each). CDR1 LGHDT and CDR2 YNNKEL come from the germline V gene (reference sequence). The CDR3 has 14 residues. CDR3 amino acids: CVSSQGRGRYEQYF. In nucleotides, the CDR3 is TGTGTCAGCAGCCAAGGACGGGGACGCTACGAGCAGTACTTC.

The CDR3 loop is CASSRQANTGELFF. Written as DNA, the CDR3 is TGTGCCAGCAGCCGACAGGCGAACACCGGGGAGCTGTTTTTT. The chain joins TRBV5-6 to TRBJ2-2; tentative D call: TRBD1 (6 bases). Germline CDR1 and CDR2: SGHDT and YYEEEE. The V end lost 4 bases, the J end lost 0 bases, and 7 bases lay between the germline ends. The CDR3 is 14 amino acids.

This clonotype has only a few counts. The chain carries TRBV12-3 or TRBV12-4 and TRBJ2-1, with 11 bases aligning to TRBD2. V was pared by 5 bases and J by 2 bases, with 17 bases of the junction left unmatched. The CDR3 is 20 residues long. DNA for the CDR3: TGTGCCAGCAGTCTCCTCTCTCGCCTAGCGGGGGGTACCACCTACAATGAGCAGTTCTTC. It is translated as CASSLLSRLAGGTTYNEQFF.

In this sample, this clonotype turned up many times. The gene calls are TRBV5-5 and TRBJ1-2; D possibly corresponds to TRBD1 (5 bases). Germline V lookup: CDR1 SGHKS, CDR2 YYEKEE (reference sequence). This CDR3 spans 14 amino acids. V was cut by 1 base and J by 6 bases, with 13 bases left in between. CDR3 bases: TGTGCCAGCAGCTTGCAACTGGGGGAGAATGGCTACACCTTC. This sequence encodes CASSLQLGENGYTF.

This clonotype was observed many times. This sequence joins TRBV28 and TRBJ1-5, with TRBD1 matching 7 bases. There are 14 residues in the CDR3. Per germline, CDR1 MDHEN and CDR2 SYDVKM. V shed 1 base, J shed 6 bases, and the junction held 3 bases outside the gene matches. The CDR3 sequence is CASSLLQGTQPQHF. The CDR3 nucleotides are TGTGCCAGCAGTTTATTACAGGGGACTCAGCCCCAGCATTTT.

This clonotype was counted at least ten times. The rearrangement uses TRBV5-1 and TRBJ1-5; D remains unclear. Germline CDR1 SGHRS, CDR2 YFSETQ. The CDR3 has 15 amino acids. The V gene lost 2 bases and the J gene lost 0 bases, with 9 bases spanning the gap. As DNA, the CDR3 is TGCGCCAGCAGCTTTTCCGGCAATAGCAATCAGCCCCAGCATTTT. Amino acids: CASSFSGNSNQPQHF.

This clonotype was recorded many times. The chain employs TRBV7-8 and TRBJ1-5, with 7 bases that match TRBD1. CDR3 size: 14 residues. V gave up 2 bases and J gave up 6 bases; unmatched junction bases: 4. CDR1 is SGHVS, CDR2 FQNEAQ, per germline. The CDR3 loop is CASSLTDRVQPQHF. The CDR3 DNA reads as TGTGCCAGCAGCTTAACCGACAGGGTTCAGCCCCAGCATTTT.

This clonotype showed up many times. This rearrangement joins TRBV20-1 to TRBJ2-7; 7 bases match TRBD2. V lost 0 bases to trimming and J lost 2 bases; unmatched junction nucleotides: 4. The CDR3 has 14 amino acids. The germline V gene has CDR1 DFQATT and CDR2 SNEGSKA (reference sequence). CDR3: CSARDRREPYEQYF. CDR3 coding DNA: TGCAGTGCTAGAGATCGGCGGGAGCCCTACGAGCAGTACTTC.

This clonotype was recorded once. Possible read error: a much larger clone is one base away. The chain combines TRBV21-1 with TRBJ1-5; the tabulated D call, TRBD1, remains unverified against the DNA. TRBV21-1 is a known pseudogene. This CDR3 spans 15 amino acids. The CDR3 protein is CANNADRGGNQPQHF. CDR3 coding DNA: TGTGCCAACAACGCCGACAGAGGCGGCAATCAGCCCCAGCATTTT.

This clonotype was recorded at least ten times. The V and J genes are TRBV20-1 and TRBJ1-2; 11 nucleotides line up with TRBD1. Germline V gene data show CDR1 as DFQATT and CDR2 as SNEGSKA (reference sequence). The CDR3 length is 12 residues. CDR3 sequence reads: CRWGQGENGYTF. The DNA for the CDR3 is TGCAGGTGGGGACAGGGGGAGAACGGCTACACCTTC.

In its sample, this clonotype was seen many times. The chain recombines TRBV7-3 with TRBJ2-4; D remains unclear. The CDR3 sequence is 15 residues long. Between the trimmed V and J ends, which lost 1 base and 6 bases, there was a span of 13 bases. Germline-derived CDR1 and CDR2 are SGHTA and FQGTGA. CDR3 protein: CASSLRSASPNIQYF. The CDR3 DNA is TGTGCCAGCAGCTTAAGAAGCGCGTCCCCAAACATTCAGTACTTC.

At least ten counts were recorded for this clonotype. V is TRBV6-2 or TRBV6-3 and J is TRBJ2-1; 9 bases map to TRBD2. The trim removed 3 bases at V and 5 bases at J, leaving 5 bases unmatched. Germline CDR1 and CDR2: MNHEY and SVGEGT. CDR3 length: 15 amino acids. The CDR3 sequence: CASSYAGGNNNEQFF. For the CDR3, the DNA is TGTGCCAGCAGTTATGCGGGAGGGAACAACAATGAGCAGTTCTTC.

On this clonotype itself: A much larger clone lies a single base off, so this may be a read error. The rearrangement links TRBV5-1 to TRBJ2-2; D is unresolved. The germline V and J ends were trimmed by 2 bases and 1 base, with 15 bases remaining between them. The CDR3 is 17 amino acids. In germline, CDR1 is SGHRS, CDR2 YFSETQ. CDR3 loop: CASSFGVGRMNTGELFF. The CDR3 DNA reads as TGCGCCAGCAGCTTCGGCGTGGGTAGAATGAACACCGGGGAGCTGTTTTTT.

There are many counts of this clonotype. This sequence joins TRBV6-5 and TRBJ1-1; a weak D match, TRBD1 (6 bases). This CDR3 is built from 15 residues. Germline CDR1 reads MNHEY; CDR2 reads SVGAGI. With 0 bases removed from V and 1 base from J, the gap between germline ends came to 9 bases. CDR3 sequence: CASSYSGAWNTEAFF. The CDR3 nucleotides read TGTGCCAGCAGTTACTCGGGGGCTTGGAACACTGAAGCTTTCTTT.

There are many counts of this clonotype. The CDR3 sequence is CASSPDRFYSGANVLTF. As DNA, the CDR3 is TGTGCCAGCAGCCCGGACAGGTTTTACTCTGGGGCCAACGTCCTGACTTTC. The V and J genes are TRBV5-5 and TRBJ2-6, with 7 bases that match TRBD1. Germline CDR1 is SGHKS and CDR2 is YYEKEE (reference sequence). The CDR3 consists of 17 residues. V shed 4 bases, J shed 0 bases, and the junction held 7 bases outside the gene matches.